The 2 T cell receptor beta chains reported below all come from one sample, sequenced in a study of cytomegalovirus exposure and HLA in healthy donors. Profiled with immunoSEQ multiplex PCR; TCRdb holds only in-frame clones, not every one. This table holds 150,000 to 200,000 clones, about 81% found once. Sequenced input: PBMCs. These receptors all come from a woman aged 25 to 39 in good health and CMV-seronegative.

This clone showed up just a few times. The gene calls are TRBV7-6 and TRBJ1-1; 7 nucleotides line up with TRBD1. The V gene end was trimmed by 6 bases and the J gene end by 8 bases; junction bases not matched to a gene: 3. This CDR3 comprises 11 residues. The germline V gene has CDR1 SGHVS and CDR2 FNYEAQ. CDR3 sequence reads: CASSSQGEAFF. DNA for the CDR3: TGTGCCAGCAGTTCACAGGGGGAAGCTTTCTTT.

The gene calls are TRBV29-1 and TRBJ1-2, with D uncertain. V was clipped by 6 bases and J by 6 bases, with 11 bases between them. CDR3 length: 11 residues. Germline V gives CDR1 SQVTM, CDR2 ANQGSEA. CDR3 region: CSVATGDGYTF. In nucleotides, the CDR3 is TGCAGCGTGGCCACCGGAGATGGCTACACCTTC.